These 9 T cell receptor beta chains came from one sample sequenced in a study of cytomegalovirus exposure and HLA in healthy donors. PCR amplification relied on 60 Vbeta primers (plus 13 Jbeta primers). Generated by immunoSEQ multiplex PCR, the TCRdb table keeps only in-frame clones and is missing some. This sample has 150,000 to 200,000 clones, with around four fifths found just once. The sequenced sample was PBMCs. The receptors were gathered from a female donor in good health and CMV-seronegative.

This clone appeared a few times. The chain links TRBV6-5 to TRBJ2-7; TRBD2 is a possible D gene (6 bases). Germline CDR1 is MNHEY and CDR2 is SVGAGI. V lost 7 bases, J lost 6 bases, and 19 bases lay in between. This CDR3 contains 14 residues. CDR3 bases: TGTGCCAGCACCCTCGGAACGGGAGCTACCGAGCAGTACTTC. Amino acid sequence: CASTLGTGATEQYF.

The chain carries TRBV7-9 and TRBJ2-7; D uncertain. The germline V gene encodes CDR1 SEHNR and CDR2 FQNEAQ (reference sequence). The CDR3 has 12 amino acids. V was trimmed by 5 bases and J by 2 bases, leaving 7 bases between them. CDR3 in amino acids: CASSPVTYEQYF. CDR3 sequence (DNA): TGTGCCAGCAGCCCCGTTACCTACGAGCAGTACTTC.

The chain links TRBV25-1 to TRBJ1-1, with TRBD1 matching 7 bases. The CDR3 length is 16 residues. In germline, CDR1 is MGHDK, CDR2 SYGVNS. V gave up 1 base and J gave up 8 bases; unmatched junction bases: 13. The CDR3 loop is CASSESIGGGSSEAFF. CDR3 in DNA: TGTGCCAGCAGTGAATCAATAGGGGGCGGCTCCTCCGAAGCTTTCTTT.

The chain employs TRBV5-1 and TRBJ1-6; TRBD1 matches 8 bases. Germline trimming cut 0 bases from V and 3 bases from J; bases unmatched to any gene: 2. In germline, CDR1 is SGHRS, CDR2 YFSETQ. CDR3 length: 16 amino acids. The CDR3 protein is CASSLDRGIYNSPLHF. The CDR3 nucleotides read TGCGCCAGCAGCTTGGACAGGGGGATCTATAATTCACCCCTCCACTTT.

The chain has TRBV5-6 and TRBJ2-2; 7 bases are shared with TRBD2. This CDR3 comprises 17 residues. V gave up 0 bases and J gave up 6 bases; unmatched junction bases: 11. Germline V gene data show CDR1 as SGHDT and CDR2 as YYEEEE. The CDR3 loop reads CASSLAGAGVLPGELFF. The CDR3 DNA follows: TGTGCCAGCAGCTTGGCCGGGGCGGGGGTACTCCCCGGGGAGCTGTTTTTT.

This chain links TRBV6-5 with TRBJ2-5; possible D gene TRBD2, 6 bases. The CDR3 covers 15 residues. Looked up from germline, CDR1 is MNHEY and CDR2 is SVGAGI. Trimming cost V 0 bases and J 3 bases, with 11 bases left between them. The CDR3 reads CASSYSVLAEETQYF. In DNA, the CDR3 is TGTGCCAGCAGTTACTCGGTACTAGCCGAAGAGACCCAGTACTTC.

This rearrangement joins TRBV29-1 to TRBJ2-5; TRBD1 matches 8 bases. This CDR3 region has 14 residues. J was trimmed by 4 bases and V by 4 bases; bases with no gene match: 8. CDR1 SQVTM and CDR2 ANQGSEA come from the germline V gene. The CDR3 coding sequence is TGCAGCGTTGCCCCGGCAGGGGGCTCAGAGACCCAGTACTTC. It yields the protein CSVAPAGGSETQYF.

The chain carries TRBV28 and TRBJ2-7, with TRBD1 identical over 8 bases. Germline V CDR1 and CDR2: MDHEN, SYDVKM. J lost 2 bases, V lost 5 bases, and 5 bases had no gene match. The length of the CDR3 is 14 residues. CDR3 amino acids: CASSTSGGAYEQYF. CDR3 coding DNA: TGTGCCAGCAGTACTTCAGGGGGCGCCTACGAGCAGTACTTC.

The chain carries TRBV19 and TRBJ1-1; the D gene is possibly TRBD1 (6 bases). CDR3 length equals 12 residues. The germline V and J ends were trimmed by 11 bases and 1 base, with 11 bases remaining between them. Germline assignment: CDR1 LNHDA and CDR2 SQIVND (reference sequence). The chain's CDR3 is CAHLGANTEAFF. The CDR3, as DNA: TGTGCCCATCTGGGGGCGAACACTGAAGCTTTCTTT.